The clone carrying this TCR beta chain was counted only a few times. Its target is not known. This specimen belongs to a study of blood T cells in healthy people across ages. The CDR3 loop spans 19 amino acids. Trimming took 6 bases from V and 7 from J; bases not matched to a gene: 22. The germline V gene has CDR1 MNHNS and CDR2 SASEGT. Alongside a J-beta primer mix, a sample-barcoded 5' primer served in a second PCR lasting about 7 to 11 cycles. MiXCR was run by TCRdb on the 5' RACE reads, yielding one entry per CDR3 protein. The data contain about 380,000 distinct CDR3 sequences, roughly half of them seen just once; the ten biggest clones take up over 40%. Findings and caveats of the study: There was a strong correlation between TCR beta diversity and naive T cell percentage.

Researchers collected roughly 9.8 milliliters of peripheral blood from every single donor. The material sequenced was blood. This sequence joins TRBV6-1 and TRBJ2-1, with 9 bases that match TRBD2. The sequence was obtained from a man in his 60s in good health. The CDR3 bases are TGTGCCAGCAGAGATAGGGTCTATCCGAGCGGGAGGAAAGGAAATGAGCAGTTCTTC. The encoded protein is CASRDRVYPSGRKGNEQFF.